The entry below describes one T cell receptor (beta chain). Its target is not known. The sorted regulatory T cells were CD4+, CD25-high and CD127-low, with genomic DNA sequenced. The data were obtained in a study of regulatory and conventional T cells in RAG deficiency. Clones were read by immunoSEQ multiplex PCR, and TCRdb kept only the in-frame ones, dropping some. Among 5,500 to 9,000 clones listed, under 95% were seen once. The V segment lost 8 bases and the J segment 1 base; nucleotides outside the gene matches: 8. From germline, CDR1 is KGHSH and CDR2 LQKENI. This CDR3 comprises 15 residues. General observations from the study: Treg unique TCR beta sequences were about 100-fold fewer in Omenn syndrome and CID/AS patients than controls. Shorter CDR3s in all patient subsets; >90% Treg-Tconv overlap in Omenn. Omenn CD25-high CD127-low cells may be activated cells, not true Tregs.

These data also featured in a second study, about regulatory T cells. This second report adds: The primer mix had 52 TRBV and 13 TRBJ primers. Regulatory T cells showed the strongest V-J pair restriction and V/J gene skewing among patient repertoires.

This chain links TRBV18 with TRBJ1-5, with TRBD1 matching 7 bases. Sequencing input: CD127- CD25+ CD4+ Tregs sorted from blood. The source is a human donor in good health. CDR3 DNA sequence: TGTGCCAGCACAGAGGGACAGACAAGCAATCAGCCCCAGCATTTT. As protein: CASTEGQTSNQPQHF.